Below are 29 T cell receptor beta chains sequenced from a single sample in a study of post-analysis software for immune sequencing data. These TCRs' antigens remain unknown. Overall study findings and caveats: Patients had higher frequencies than controls of about 5 TRBV segments, including TRBV5-6, TRBV5-1 and TRBV20-1.

TCR beta libraries were prepared from cDNA with unique molecular identifiers. TCRdb re-called the PCR reads through MiXCR, storing one row per CDR3 protein. Among some 690,000 distinct CDR3 sequences listed, 55% to 60% were seen once. The sequencing input was blood. These receptors all come from a girl under 10 years old with multiple sclerosis.

V is TRBV7-2 and J is TRBJ2-4, with a tentative D call TRBD1 (5 bases). The CDR3 covers 13 residues. V was shortened by 4 bases and J by 3 bases, with 7 bases between the two germline ends. Per the germline V gene, CDR1 is SGHTA and CDR2 is FQGNSA. CDR3 protein: CASSYTGKNIQYF. The CDR3 DNA reads as TGTGCCAGCAGCTATACAGGCAAAAACATTCAGTACTTC.

Details on this clonotype: At one end, the junction sequence differs from germline, possibly due to a read error. J is TRBJ1-4 and V is TRBV27; D call uncertain. The CDR3 contains 14 residues. CDR1 is MNHEY and CDR2 is SMNVEV in the germline V gene (reference sequence). In nucleotides, the CDR3 is TGTGCCAGCAGTCTCCGTCCGGACGGGGAAAAGCTGTTTTTT. Residues: CASSLRPDGEKLFF.

This rearrangement joins TRBV20-1 to TRBJ2-2; no definite D call. CDR1 and CDR2 from the germline V gene are DFQATT and SNEGSKA (reference sequence). The CDR3 is made up of 11 amino acids. V shed 6 bases and J shed 6 bases, with 8 bases lying between them. The CDR3 nucleotides read TGCAGTGCCCGGCCGCCCGGGGAGCTGTTTTTT. Its translation is CSARPPGELFF.

Comment on this clonotype: At one boundary the junction diverges from the germline segment, which might be a read error. The chain joins TRBV29-1 to TRBJ2-3; D may correspond to TRBD1 or TRBD2 (5 bases each). Germline V gene sequence: CDR1 SQVTM, CDR2 ANQGSEA. The CDR3 has 16 amino acids. CDR3 sequence (DNA): TGCAGCGCTGAAGGGTTTCCGGGGACCCTCACAGATACGCAGTATTTT. It translates to CSAEGFPGTLTDTQYF.

The chain recombines TRBV7-2 with TRBJ2-3, with 9 bases fitting TRBD2. The V and J ends lost 0 bases and 2 bases, in that order; junction bases with no gene match: 12. Germline V gene lookup returns CDR1 SGHTA and CDR2 FQGNSA. The CDR3 extends over 19 amino acids. The CDR3 region is CASSLAFAGGETYTDTQYF. In DNA, the CDR3 is TGTGCCAGCAGCTTAGCGTTTGCGGGGGGGGAAACATACACAGATACGCAGTATTTT.

The chain employs TRBV5-1 and TRBJ2-1; D remains ambiguous. V lost 1 base, J lost 0 bases, and 17 bases lay in between. CDR3 length: 18 amino acids. Germline assignment: CDR1 SGHRS and CDR2 YFSETQ. CDR3 loop: CASSLWALARSSYNEQFF. The CDR3 DNA reads TGCGCCAGCAGCTTGTGGGCCCTCGCGCGGAGCTCCTACAATGAGCAGTTCTTC. Supplemented by reference TRBV5-1 and TRBJ2-1, the full variable domain reads KAGVTQTPRYLIKTRGQQVTLSCSPISGHRSVSWYQQTPGQGLQFLFEYFSETQRNKGNFPGRFSGRQFSNSRSEMNVSTLELGDSALYLCASSLWALARSSYNEQFFGPGTRLTVL.

V gene TRBV20-1 combines with J gene TRBJ2-5; D not resolved. The V and J ends lost 6 bases and 2 bases respectively, with 13 bases between them. CDR1 DFQATT and CDR2 SNEGSKA come from the germline V gene (reference sequence). This CDR3 is built from 13 residues. The chain's CDR3 is CSAPIGSQETQYF. CDR3 sequence (DNA): TGCAGTGCCCCCATTGGATCTCAAGAGACCCAGTACTTC.

This chain links TRBV5-6 with TRBJ2-1; weak D call: TRBD1 (6 bases). The CDR3 is 14 residues long. V was clipped by 7 bases and J by 6 bases, with 17 bases between them. Germline CDR1 and CDR2: SGHDT and YYEEEE. The CDR3 region is CASPGAGEGNEQFF. In DNA form, the CDR3 reads TGTGCCAGCCCTGGGGCAGGGGAAGGCAATGAGCAGTTCTTC.

This clonotype was counted once. The chain links TRBV5-5 to TRBJ2-7, with a weak D call TRBD2 (6 bases). Trimming pared 7 bases from V and 3 bases from J, leaving 26 bases between. The CDR3 loop spans 17 amino acids. Germline CDR1 and CDR2: SGHKS and YYEKEE (reference sequence). The chain's CDR3 is CASRSRYGDGGDYEQYF. CDR3 nucleotides: TGTGCCAGCCGCTCTCGTTACGGGGACGGAGGGGACTACGAGCAGTACTTC.

The V call is TRBV7-2, the J call TRBJ2-5; D assignment may be TRBD1 or TRBD2 (5 bases each). The end of the DNA fits TRBJ2-4 better, so the J call may be wrong. Germline V CDR1 and CDR2: SGHTA, FQGNSA. The CDR3 sequence is 18 residues long. The CDR3 coding sequence is TGTGCCAGCAGCTTAGTAGAGAGGGGCGCGAAGGGCGAAAACATTCAGTACTTC. Residues: CASSLVERGAKGENIQYF.

The chain joins TRBV7-6 to TRBJ1-2; D is unresolved. Germline lookup yields CDR1 SGHVS and CDR2 FNYEAQ. Trimming left V 5 bases short and J 8 bases short, with 12 bases between. The CDR3 sequence is 12 residues long. This chain's CDR3 is CASSPLQVGYTF. The DNA of the CDR3 is TGTGCCAGCAGCCCCTTGCAGGTCGGCTACACCTTC.

The genes are TRBV7-6 and TRBJ1-1, with D unresolved. This CDR3 contains 13 residues. CDR1 and CDR2 from the germline V gene are SGHVS and FNYEAQ. Trimming took 3 bases from V and 3 from J, leaving 8 bases between them. The CDR3 region is CASSFNSDTEAFF. The CDR3 nucleotides are TGTGCCAGCAGCTTCAATAGTGACACTGAAGCTTTCTTT.

The rearrangement links TRBV29-1 to TRBJ2-5; 9 nucleotides align to TRBD1. There are 14 residues in the CDR3. Per germline, CDR1 SQVTM and CDR2 ANQGSEA. J lost 2 bases, V lost 6 bases, and 7 bases had no gene match. The CDR3: CSVGQGSAQETQYF. As DNA, the CDR3 is TGCAGCGTCGGACAGGGGTCCGCACAAGAGACCCAGTACTTC. The variable domain in full, completed from reference TRBV29-1 and TRBJ2-5, reads SAVISQKPSRDICQRGTSLTIQCQVDSQVTMMFWYRQQPGQSLTLIATANQGSEATYESGFVIDKFPISRPNLTFSTLTVSNMSPEDSSIYLCSVGQGSAQETQYFGPGTRLLVL.

This clonotype was found a few times. The rearrangement joins TRBV20-1 to TRBJ2-1, with D unresolved. CDR3 length: 12 residues. The V gene lost 6 bases and the J gene lost 4 bases, with 10 bases spanning the gap. In germline, CDR1 is DFQATT, CDR2 SNEGSKA (reference sequence). CDR3 in amino acids: CSAIQGYNEQFF. CDR3 nucleotide sequence: TGCAGTGCCATCCAAGGATACAATGAGCAGTTCTTC.

J is TRBJ2-1 and V is TRBV12-3 or TRBV12-4, with 8 bases lining up with TRBD1. J gave up 14 bases and V 5 bases, and 5 bases lay outside the gene matches. CDR3 length: 11 residues. The CDR3 DNA follows: TGTGCCAGCAGTCTCGGACAGGGAGAGTTCTTC. Its protein is CASSLGQGEFF.

This clonotype was seen a handful of times. The genes are TRBV12-3 or TRBV12-4 and TRBJ1-2; D perhaps matches TRBD1 (5 bases). This CDR3 comprises 15 residues. The V end was cut by 5 bases, the J end by 4 bases, with 17 bases between. In DNA, the CDR3 is TGTGCCAGCAGTCCTCCAGGGAGAGGGTCCTATGGCTACACCTTC. It is translated as CASSPPGRGSYGYTF.

The CDR3 region is CASSLIRLAGRNEQFF. CDR3 sequence (DNA): TGTGCCAGCAGCCTTATACGGCTAGCGGGAAGGAATGAGCAGTTCTTC. This rearrangement joins TRBV11-2 to TRBJ2-1; 9 bases agree with TRBD2. Germline V gives CDR1 SGHAT, CDR2 FQNNGV. CDR3 length: 16 residues. V lost 5 bases, J lost 7 bases, and 12 bases stayed unmatched.

This sequence joins TRBV5-1 and TRBJ2-1; the match to TRBD2 covers 9 bases. Trimming at V came to 4 bases and at J to 6 bases, leaving 8 bases not matched to a gene. The CDR3 consists of 15 residues. Germline lookup yields CDR1 SGHRS and CDR2 YFSETQ. Written as DNA, the CDR3 is TGCGCCAGCAGCCCGGGGACTAGCAGGGGCAATGAGCAGTTCTTC. It translates to CASSPGTSRGNEQFF.

This clonotype was seen more than once but under ten times. This chain uses TRBV7-9 with TRBJ1-6; tentative D call: TRBD1 (5 bases). V lost 4 bases and J lost 10, with 17 bases in between. CDR1 is SEHNR and CDR2 is FQNEAQ in the germline V gene (reference sequence). CDR3 size: 15 residues. As DNA, the CDR3 is TGTGCCAGCAGCTCCGGGACCCCTGGACCCTCACCCCTCCACTTT. It translates to CASSSGTPGPSPLHF.

The CDR3 is CASSFGDTYNEQFF. As DNA, the CDR3 is TGTGCCAGCAGCTTTGGTGATACCTACAATGAGCAGTTCTTC. The chain recombines TRBV7-3 with TRBJ2-1; D gene ambiguous. CDR3 length: 14 amino acids. Germline V CDR1 and CDR2: SGHTA, FQGTGA. Trimming removed 3 bases at V and 2 bases at J, with 8 bases between.

The V gene is TRBV5-1, the J gene TRBJ2-1, with a possible D match to TRBD2 (5 bases). Germline CDR1 SGHRS, CDR2 YFSETQ. The V gene lost 5 bases and the J gene lost 7 bases, with 16 bases spanning the gap. The CDR3 sequence is 14 residues long. The CDR3 DNA reads as TGCGCCAGCAGTGATTTCCACCCGGGGAATGAGCAGTTCTTC. Translated: CASSDFHPGNEQFF.

With regard to this clonotype: This is likely a read error, given that the CDR3 carries no conserved phenylalanine or tryptophan at its end. The V and J genes are TRBV9 and TRBJ2-1; perhaps D is TRBD1 or TRBD2 (5 bases each). Germline CDR1 SGDLS, CDR2 YYNGEE. The CDR3 covers 16 residues. With 0 bases removed from V and 1 base from J, the gap between germline ends came to 11 bases. CDR3 DNA: TGTGCCAGCAGCGTAGTCGGGACGGAATCCTACAATGAGCAGTTCGTC. Translated, it gives CASSVVGTESYNEQFV.

This clonotype was seen many times. This sequence joins TRBV27 and TRBJ2-1; TRBD1 might be the D (6 bases). Trimming left V 1 base short and J 13 bases short, with 14 bases between. The CDR3 length is 13 residues. The germline CDR1 and CDR2 sequences are MNHEY and SMNVEV (reference sequence). The CDR3 sequence is CASSLYGRGGQFF. The CDR3 DNA reads TGTGCCAGCAGTTTATATGGCAGGGGTGGTCAGTTCTTC.

Comment on this clonotype: The germline gene is not matched at one end of the junction; a read error may be the cause. The V gene is TRBV4-3, the J gene TRBJ2-2; perhaps TRBD2 as D (5 bases). The CDR3 consists of 17 residues. Germline lookup yields CDR1 LGHNA and CDR2 YSLEER. In DNA, the CDR3 is TGCGCCAGCAGACAAGATCGGGCCACAGAGGGCACCGGGGAGCTGTTTTTT. Translation: CASRQDRATEGTGELFF.

This clonotype was counted only a few times. CDR3 sequence (DNA): TGTGCCAGCAGTGTCCCCCCGGGGCTAAGGGAGCAGTACTTC. Amino acid sequence: CASSVPPGLREQYF. V gene TRBV12-3 or TRBV12-4 combines with J gene TRBJ2-7; D tentatively fits TRBD1 or TRBD2 (5 bases each). This CDR3 is 14 amino acids long. With 5 bases removed from V and 7 bases from J, the gap between germline ends came to 18 bases.

The chain joins TRBV6-1 to TRBJ1-5, with no clear D. The CDR3 extends over 14 amino acids. Germline CDR1 reads MNHNS; CDR2 reads SASEGT. The V gene lost 2 bases and the J gene lost 0 bases, with 5 bases spanning the gap. Written as DNA, the CDR3 is TGTGCCAGCAGTGAACGGAGTAGCAATCAGCCCCAGCATTTT. Amino acid sequence: CASSERSSNQPQHF.

This clonotype was picked up a small number of times. The chain combines TRBV6-5 with TRBJ2-7; D is unclear. The CDR3 is 12 residues long. Germline CDR1 MNHEY, CDR2 SVGAGI. V was shortened by 0 bases and J by 3 bases, with 3 bases between the two germline ends. The CDR3 sequence is CASSYSVYEQYF. The CDR3 nucleotides are TGTGCCAGCAGTTACTCGGTCTACGAGCAGTACTTC.

In this sample, this clonotype turned up once. This sequence joins TRBV11-3 and TRBJ2-5; 9 bases are a match to TRBD1. The CDR3 is 14 residues long. V shed 5 bases and J 5 bases; nucleotides not matched to a gene: 6. In germline, CDR1 is SGHNT, CDR2 YENEEA. For the CDR3, the DNA is TGTGCCAGCAGCCGGACAGGGGTCGAGGAGACCCAGTACTTC. Translating it yields CASSRTGVEETQYF.

This clonotype is a singleton in its sample. The chain employs TRBV20-1 and TRBJ2-7; D perhaps matches TRBD2 (5 bases). Trimming removed 7 bases at V and 5 bases at J, with 15 bases between. Germline assignment: CDR1 DFQATT and CDR2 SNEGSKA (reference sequence). This CDR3 comprises 12 residues. Here the CDR3 reads CSGMRATHEQYF. CDR3 nucleotides: TGCAGTGGGATGAGGGCTACCCACGAGCAGTACTTC.